A single sample gave rise to the 18 T cell receptor beta chains below, sequenced in a study of OX40 agonist ivuxolimab in advanced cancers. Here immunoSEQ multiplex PCR was the method, and the copy in TCRdb shows in-frame clones only, minus some. The data contain 25,000 to 30,000 clones, more than 85% of them singletons. Sequenced here: CD4+ or CD8+ T cells sorted from blood, sampled in a trial of the OX40 agonist ivuxolimab. These receptors were obtained from an adult with an advanced solid tumor such as melanoma, head and neck, liver or kidney cancer.

The CDR3 nucleotides read TGTGCCAGCAGCCTCGGCAGGGTTGAAGCTTTCTTT. Translating gives CASSLGRVEAFF. The rearrangement uses TRBV7-9 and TRBJ1-1; maybe TRBD1 (5 bases). The CDR3 has 12 amino acids. Germline CDR1 is SEHNR and CDR2 is FQNEAQ (reference sequence). V was shortened by 5 bases and J by 7 bases, with 11 bases between the two germline ends.

The chain joins TRBV20-1 to TRBJ1-4; unclear D gene. Germline loops: CDR1 DFQATT, CDR2 SNEGSKA (reference sequence). This CDR3 contains 11 residues. Between the trimmed V and J ends, which lost 0 bases and 8 bases, there was a span of 4 bases. CDR3 residues: CSAREGEKLFF. Here the CDR3 DNA reads TGCAGTGCTAGAGAGGGGGAAAAACTGTTTTTT.

This clone is deemed medium-sized. The V and J genes are TRBV29-1 and TRBJ1-1; TRBD1 aligns across 8 bases. Germline trimming cut 3 bases from V and 5 bases from J; bases unmatched to any gene: 8. This CDR3 is 14 amino acids long. CDR1 is SQVTM, CDR2 ANQGSEA, per germline. The CDR3 DNA is TGCAGCGTTGATCTCAGGGGGCTGGGGACTGAAGCTTTCTTT. Residues: CSVDLRGLGTEAFF.

This clone came up once. The chain uses TRBV27 and TRBJ2-5; D may correspond to TRBD1 or TRBD2 (5 bases each). The V and J ends lost 6 bases and 4 bases respectively, with 18 bases between them. There are 15 residues in the CDR3. CDR1 is MNHEY, CDR2 SMNVEV, per germline (reference sequence). In nucleotides, the CDR3 is TGTGCCAGCAGCGGGACCACTTCTAAGGTAGAGACCCAGTACTTC. This encodes CASSGTTSKVETQYF.

The rearrangement links TRBV19 to TRBJ2-1, with TRBD2 identical over 11 bases. The length of the CDR3 is 15 residues. V trimming: 5 bases; J trimming: 6 bases; junction bases outside the gene matches: 6. Germline V CDR1 and CDR2: LNHDA, SQIVND (reference sequence). The DNA for the CDR3 is TGTGCCAGTAGTGCGATAGCGGGAGGGCCCAATGAGCAGTTCTTC. Protein product: CASSAIAGGPNEQFF.

The chain couples TRBV4-3 to TRBJ2-7; 14 positions match TRBD2. V shed 4 bases, J shed 0 bases, and the junction held 5 bases outside the gene matches. From germline, CDR1 is LGHNA and CDR2 YSLEER. The CDR3 has 17 residues. The CDR3 nucleotides are TGCGCCAGCAGCCTTGGACTAGCGGGGGGTCTCTCCTACGAGCAGTACTTC. This translates into CASSLGLAGGLSYEQYF.

This rearrangement joins TRBV19 to TRBJ2-7; weak D call: TRBD1 (6 bases). Looked up from germline, CDR1 is LNHDA and CDR2 is SQIVND (reference sequence). The V and J ends lost 4 bases and 2 bases respectively, with 21 bases between them. The CDR3 is made up of 17 amino acids. CDR3 sequence: CASSTPVQGFPTYEQYF. Here the CDR3 DNA reads TGTGCCAGTAGTACACCGGTCCAGGGGTTCCCTACCTACGAGCAGTACTTC.

The chain recombines TRBV27 with TRBJ2-2; D not resolved. V was clipped by 4 bases and J by 7 bases, with 7 bases between them. CDR3 length: 12 amino acids. From germline, CDR1 is MNHEY and CDR2 SMNVEV (reference sequence). The CDR3: CASSSSGGELFF. The CDR3 nucleotides are TGTGCCAGCAGTTCTTCCGGCGGGGAGCTGTTTTTT.

Of note for this clone: One end of the junction fails to match germline, which may point to a read error. The genes are TRBV7-8 and TRBJ2-1, with D hard to call. CDR1 is SGHVS and CDR2 is FQNEAQ in the germline V gene. The CDR3 length is 16 residues. The CDR3 loop is CAGSTPAWEKNNEQFF. CDR3 coding DNA: TGTGCCGGCAGCACCCCAGCTTGGGAAAAGAACAATGAGCAGTTCTTC.

The rearrangement uses TRBV7-9 and TRBJ2-5; D gene unclear. Germline V gene lookup returns CDR1 SEHNR and CDR2 FQNEAQ (reference sequence). The CDR3 is 15 amino acids. V was trimmed by 1 base and J by 0 bases, leaving 9 bases between them. In nucleotides, the CDR3 is TGTGCCAGCAGCTTAGGGTTTGACAACCAAGAGACCCAGTACTTC. Protein sequence: CASSLGFDNQETQYF.

In its sample, this clone ranks as medium-sized. The J gene is TRBJ2-1, the V gene TRBV19, with 12 bases lining up with TRBD2. V trimming: 2 bases; J trimming: 7 bases; junction bases outside the gene matches: 3. Germline V lookup: CDR1 LNHDA, CDR2 SQIVND (reference sequence). The CDR3 length is 15 residues. The CDR3 loop reads CASSILAGGWNEQFF. In DNA, the CDR3 is TGTGCCAGTAGTATACTAGCGGGAGGGTGGAATGAGCAGTTCTTC.

The chain has TRBV23-1 and TRBJ2-7; TRBD1 aligns across 7 bases. TRBV23-1 is annotated as an ORF whose role is uncertain. Trimming took 3 bases from V and 2 from J; bases not matched to a gene: 10. This CDR3 comprises 16 residues. The CDR3 DNA sequence: TGCGCCAGCAGTCATCCATCCGGGACAGACCCCTACGAGCAGTACTTC. This codes for CASSHPSGTDPYEQYF.

The rearrangement uses TRBV7-9 and TRBJ2-1, with D possibly TRBD1 on 6 matching bases. Germline-derived CDR1 and CDR2 are SEHNR and FQNEAQ (reference sequence). V was trimmed by 3 bases and J by 3 bases, leaving 12 bases between them. The CDR3 extends over 15 amino acids. The CDR3 loop is CASSLYRENYNEQFF. Here the CDR3 DNA reads TGTGCCAGCAGCTTGTACAGGGAGAACTACAATGAGCAGTTCTTC.

This rearrangement joins TRBV7-9 to TRBJ1-1; TRBD1 matches at 9 bases. The germline CDR1 and CDR2 sequences are SEHNR and FQNEAQ (reference sequence). V was clipped by 0 bases and J by 6 bases; unmatched bases: 5. The CDR3 is 15 residues long. CDR3 sequence reads: CASSLAGTGQAEAFF. CDR3 coding DNA: TGTGCCAGCAGCTTAGCCGGGACAGGGCAGGCTGAAGCTTTCTTT.

This rearrangement joins TRBV6-5 to TRBJ1-1; D is perhaps TRBD1 (6 bases). V was cut by 4 bases and J by 8 bases, with 17 bases left in between. The CDR3 length is 14 residues. CDR1 and CDR2 (germline): MNHEY, SVGAGI. Written as DNA, the CDR3 is TGTGCCAGCAGTTGGACAGTTTTGGAGCCCGAAGCTTTCTTT. This translates into CASSWTVLEPEAFF.

V is TRBV7-8 and J is TRBJ2-1, with 8 bases identical to TRBD1. The CDR3 has 13 amino acids. The V and J ends lost 3 bases and 9 bases, in that order; junction bases with no gene match: 4. Germline CDR1 is SGHVS and CDR2 is FQNEAQ. The CDR3 DNA is TGTGCCAGCAGCTTCGGGACAGGAGTTGAGCAGTTCTTC. Its translation: CASSFGTGVEQFF.

This chain connects TRBV7-9 to TRBJ1-4; weak D call: TRBD1 (5 bases). This CDR3 spans 13 amino acids. V lost 5 bases, J lost 8 bases, and 12 bases lay in between. The germline V gene has CDR1 SEHNR and CDR2 FQNEAQ (reference sequence). Written as DNA, the CDR3 is TGTGCCAGCAGCCTTATGAGGACAGAAAAACTGTTTTTT. It specifies CASSLMRTEKLFF.

The chain carries TRBV19 and TRBJ2-1; 10 positions match TRBD2. Trimming at V came to 10 bases and at J to 5 bases, leaving 5 bases not matched to a gene. This CDR3 comprises 13 residues. CDR1 is LNHDA, CDR2 SQIVND, per germline (reference sequence). This CDR3 reads CATGLAEDNEQFF. For the CDR3, the DNA is TGTGCCACTGGACTAGCGGAGGACAATGAGCAGTTCTTC.